This TCR beta chain was identified during a study of T cells expressing NK-cell markers. TCRdb reprocessed the 5' RACE reads and reports one entry per CDR3 protein, with no DNA. The sample's table shows approximately 440,000 distinct CDR3 sequences. Sequenced sample: blood T cells: a sorted CD56 or NKG2C T cell subset, CD4+ or CD8+ T cells, or bulk PBMC T cells (not recorded which). This receptor was obtained from a woman in her 50s in good health.

The chain's CDR3 is CASNLRGQNGFFF. The chain links TRBV2 to TRBJ1-1; TCRdb gives TRBD1 as the D gene, but with no DNA this cannot be confirmed. In germline, CDR1 is SNHLY, CDR2 FYNNEI. The CDR3 has 13 residues.